The text below deals with one T cell receptor beta chain. Germline and junction disagree at one end, which may indicate a read error. For the second PCR, which ran for about 6 to 11 cycles, a sample-barcoded 5' primer and a J-beta primer mix were used. TCRdb recomputed calls from the 5' RACE reads with MiXCR, one row per CDR3 protein. The repertoire holds some 1,500,000 distinct CDR3 sequences, with 35% to 45% as singletons. This record comes from a study of blood T cells in healthy people across ages. Study background: About one barcoded beta molecule per two T cells was the capture yield of template switching.

The CDR3 totals 15 residues. Germline V gene data show CDR1 as MGHRA and CDR2 as YSYEKL. The chain joins TRBV4-1 to TRBJ1-2, with 7 bases fitting TRBD1. The sequenced sample consisted of blood. The origin of this receptor is a woman aged 18-29 years in good health. The CDR3 nucleotides are TGCGCCTGCAGCCCTCGGGAGGGGGCCACCTATGGCTACACCTTC. It is translated as CACSPREGATYGYTF.